These T cell receptor beta chains were read from a single sample in a study of Graves' ophthalmopathy and Graves' hyperthyroidism. Using its own MiXCR run on the multiplex PCR reads, TCRdb lists one record per CDR3 protein. The sample has fewer than 650,000 distinct CDR3 sequences, about 24% seen once. Sequencing was carried out using peripheral blood. The source of these receptors is a woman under 30 with stable Graves' hyperthyroidism. Some clones in this sample may be carry-over from other donors' samples. Each CDR3 is given with its conserved first and last residue. D genes are given only for firm matches. Clone sizes are shown as once, few or many counts, or a class when the clone is expanded.

clone_size j_call v_call d_call cdr3_nt cdr3_aa
few TRBJ2-5 TRBV18 TRBD2 TGTGCCAGCTCACGGGAGCTAGCGGGAGGAGTGGAGACCCAGTACTTC CASSRELAGGVETQYF
few TRBJ1-1 TRBV28 - TGTGCCAGCAGTTTCTCCCTCAGGGAGATGAACACTGAAGCTTGCTTT CASSFSLREMNTEACF
many TRBJ2-3 TRBV12-3/TRBV12-4 TRBD1 TGTGCCAGCAGTTTTAGGGGGCGAACGACAGATACGCAGTATTTT CASSFRGRTTDTQYF
many TRBJ1-5 TRBV9 - TGTGCCAGCAGCGCGGCGGGGGCAAATCAGCCCCAGCATTTT CASSAAGANQPQHF
many TRBJ1-1 TRBV28 - TGTGCCTCCCAGACCCCCACTGAAGCTTTCTTT CASQTPTEAFF
many TRBJ2-7 TRBV7-2 TRBD2 TGTGCCAGCAGCTTAACGGGAGGGGCGGTCTCCTACGAGCAGTACTTC CASSLTGGAVSYEQYF
few TRBJ1-6 TRBV12-3/TRBV12-4 - TGTGCCAGCAGATCCTCCTCAGGGGAAAGTTCACCCCTCCACTTT CASRSSSGESSPLHF
many TRBJ1-6 TRBV12-3/TRBV12-4 - TGTGCCAGCAGTACTAGGGGCGGTAATTCACCCCTCCACTTT CASSTRGGNSPLHF
many TRBJ2-5 TRBV11-2 - TGTGCCAGCAGCTTAGGGCTGGGAGTGGAAAAGACCCAGTACTTC CASSLGLGVEKTQYF
many TRBJ2-7 TRBV19 - TGTGCCAATACGGACCCTTACGAGCAGTACTTC CANTDPYEQYF